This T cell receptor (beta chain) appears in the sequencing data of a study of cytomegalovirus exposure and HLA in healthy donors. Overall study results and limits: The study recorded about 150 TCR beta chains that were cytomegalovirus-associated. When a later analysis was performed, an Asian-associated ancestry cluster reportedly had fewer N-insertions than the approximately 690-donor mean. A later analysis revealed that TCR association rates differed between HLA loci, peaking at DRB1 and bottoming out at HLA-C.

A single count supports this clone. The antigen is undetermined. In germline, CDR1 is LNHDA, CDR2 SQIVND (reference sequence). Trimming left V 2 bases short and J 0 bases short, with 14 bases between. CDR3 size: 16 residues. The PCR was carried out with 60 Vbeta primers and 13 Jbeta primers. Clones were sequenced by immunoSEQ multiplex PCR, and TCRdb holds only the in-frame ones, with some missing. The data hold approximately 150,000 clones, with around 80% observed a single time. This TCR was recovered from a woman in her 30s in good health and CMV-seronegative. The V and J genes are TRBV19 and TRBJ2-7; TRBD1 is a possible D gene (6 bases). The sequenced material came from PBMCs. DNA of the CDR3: TGTGCCAGTAGTATAATCCCGGGACATGGCTCCTACGAGCAGTACTTC. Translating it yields CASSIIPGHGSYEQYF. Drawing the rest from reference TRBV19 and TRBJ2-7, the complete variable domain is DGGITQSPKYLFRKEGQNVTLSCEQNLNHDAMYWYRQDPGQGLRLIYYSQIVNDFQKGDIAEGYSVSREKKESFPLTVTSAQKNPTAFYLCASSIIPGHGSYEQYFGPGTRLTVT.